This T cell receptor (beta chain) emerged from a study of neurological immune-mediated disorders. TCRdb reprocessed the 5' RACE reads via MiXCR and lists one record per CDR3 protein. The sample holds around 53,000 distinct CDR3 sequences, 7.5% to 9.5% seen once. In this sample, this clonotype turned up many times. Its antigen is unknown. Study results and caveats: While HTLV-1-associated myelopathy showed the greatest TCR clonal expansion, multiple sclerosis showed the least, falling below healthy controls.

Trimming took 4 bases from V and 7 from J; bases not matched to a gene: 5. Per germline, CDR1 SGHTA and CDR2 FQGNSA. This CDR3 is built from 16 residues. Indicated time point: longitudinal time-point 3. The unsorted libraries originated from 2 million PBMCs kept at -80 C. The sequenced sample was PBMCs. The clonotype originates from a woman aged 40-49 years in good health. The rearrangement links TRBV7-2 to TRBJ2-1; 15 positions agree with TRBD2. The CDR3 here is CASSSPGLAGGNEQFF. The CDR3 DNA reads as TGTGCCAGCAGCTCCCCAGGACTAGCGGGAGGGAATGAGCAGTTCTTC. The full variable domain, rest sourced from reference TRBV7-2 and TRBJ2-1, is GAGVSQSPSNKVTEKGKDVELRCDPISGHTALYWYRQSLGQGLEFLIYFQGNSAPDKSGLPSDRFSAERTGGSVSTLTIQRTQQEDSAVYLCASSSPGLAGGNEQFFGPGTRLTVL.